This T cell receptor (beta chain) was sequenced in a study of blood T cells in healthy people across ages (dated by TCRdb to 2015 to 2017). In terms of the full investigation: Template switching captured roughly one uniquely barcoded TCR beta cDNA molecule per two T cells in model experiments. The study analyzed two additional independent replicas of 1 million unique cDNA reads from the same blood draw for two donors, one aged 18 to 29 and one aged 80 or older. Four age groups were formed from the donors: young (average roughly 15 years), middle-aged (approximately 40), aged (62) and long-lived (about 75). To avoid experimental bias, donors of different ages were randomly spread across the sequencing lanes. To track age-related changes in TCR beta repertoire diversity, the study relied on deep sequencing normalized with unique cDNA molecular identifiers.

Notes on this clonotype: This clone's antigen is unknown. Base quality data are lacking; no much larger clone is found one base away.

Donors were about 36 systemically healthy Caucasian individuals from Russia aged roughly 6 to 100 years. About 10 milliliters of peripheral blood were collected from each donor into EDTA-treated Vacutainer tubes. Ficoll-Paque density-gradient centrifugation was used to isolate PBMCs, with at least 6 million per sample. Trizol reagent was used to extract total RNA from PBMCs, with at least 5.5 micrograms per sample. For every donor, an aliquot of PBMCs went through flow cytometry to measure the percentages of naive CD45RAhigh/CD27high T cells. General study outcomes and caveats: Since profiling was done on bulk unsorted PBMCs, naive and antigen-experienced compartments could not be conclusively compared. Compared with the aged group, more naive CD4+ T cells, fewer expanded clones and increased TCR diversity were shown by the long-lived group, suggesting age selection. As age increased, observed TCR beta diversity per million T cells dropped in a roughly linear way, and a significant reduction was already evident by age roughly 40. The percentage of naive T cells measured by flow cytometry correlated strongly with observed TCR beta diversity. Total diversity estimates from one million sequenced T cells were considered lower bounds and underestimates. Because donor CMV infection status was unknown, age-related changes in expanded clonotypes were potentially confounded.

Trimming at the junction amounts to 1 base on V and 4 bases on J, and the germline ends lie 13 bases apart. The CDR3 goes from the cysteine to the phenylalanine over 15 residues. Only the CDR3 DNA stays, 45 bases, in frame from base 1. Library creation used 5' RACE. The reads were generated on an Illumina HiSeq 2500. A second PCR of roughly 6 to 11 cycles was run with a J-beta primer mix and a sample-barcoded 5' primer. Each TCR beta cDNA molecule received a unique molecular identifier from a template-switch 5' adaptor carrying 12 random nucleotides. Each sample yielded at least 2.5 million CDR3-containing paired-end reads. All of the RNA was converted into first-strand cDNA using the Mint cDNA synthesis kit, with a TRBC-specific oligonucleotide serving as the primer. Following uracil-DNA glycosylase treatment, a first 18-cycle PCR with universal primers M1SS and BC2_uni_R was performed on all cDNA. Processing in the source paper ran as follows. For normalization, 1 million high-quality reads were randomly selected from each sample, with every read carrying a distinct molecular identifier. Reads sharing molecular identifiers were discarded rather than binned into consensus sequences. CDR3 identification, clonotype clustering and error correction used MiTCR with a Q25 quality threshold and the strictest error-elimination algorithm. Lower-bound total TCR beta diversity was estimated with a nonparametric unseen species model using Euler transformation. In TCRdb, the public reads were trimmed at Q25 with fastp and aligned with MiXCR, with productive beta chains retained. Entries that share a CDR3 protein sequence are merged under the most common genes and DNA. The V and J calls and clone size are TCRdb's, not the authors'. The sample table shows more than 1,400,000 distinct CDR3 sequences, and roughly 40% are seen once. 7.9% of the sample goes to the ten largest clones.

The receptor was derived from a woman aged 18-29 years in good health. The sample consisted of blood. The rearranged chain carries TRBV12-3 or TRBV12-4 and TRBJ1-2; a weak D assignment points to TRBD1 (5 bases agree). DNA sequence: TGTGCCAGCAGTTTAGAGGGGCGAAACTCCTATGGCTACACCTTC. Its product reads: CASSLEGRNSYGYTF.